One and the same sample provided the 11 T cell receptor beta chains below, sequenced in a study of T cell responses to AZD1222 COVID-19 vaccine. Assay: immunoSEQ multiplex PCR; the TCRdb copy retains only in-frame clones and omits some. Seen here are some 72,000 clones, around 90% observed once, and the top ten hold roughly 7%. The starting material was peripheral blood, obtained on day 0 of MenACWY control vaccination. The source is an adult in good health.

This sequence joins TRBV7-9 and TRBJ2-5; weak D call: TRBD2 (5 bases). The CDR3 contains 15 residues. With 2 bases removed from V and 3 bases from J, the gap between germline ends came to 13 bases. CDR1 and CDR2 (germline): SEHNR, FQNEAQ (reference sequence). The CDR3 is CASSLPGTLKETQYF. In DNA form, the CDR3 reads TGTGCCAGCAGCTTACCGGGAACTTTAAAAGAGACCCAGTACTTC.

This clone appeared a few times. The chain is built from TRBV2 and TRBJ1-1; D unclear. V was clipped by 2 bases and J by 4 bases, with 11 bases between them. The CDR3 consists of 14 residues. Germline V gene sequence: CDR1 SNHLY, CDR2 FYNNEI. The CDR3 loop is CASSEKGVPTEAFF. CDR3 nucleotides: TGTGCCAGCAGTGAAAAGGGTGTCCCCACTGAAGCTTTCTTT.

The gene calls are TRBV10-3 and TRBJ1-4; a possible D gene is TRBD1 (5 bases). This CDR3 is 13 amino acids long. V shed 9 bases and J shed 5 bases, with 13 bases lying between them. CDR1 is ENHRY and CDR2 is SYGVKD in the germline V gene. The CDR3 nucleotides are TGTGCCATTGGGACGCGCAAAAATGAAAAACTGTTTTTT. Amino acid sequence: CAIGTRKNEKLFF.

The rearrangement joins TRBV7-9 to TRBJ2-1; 10 bases are a match to TRBD1. The CDR3 contains 14 residues. V was clipped by 5 bases and J by 8 bases; unmatched bases: 6. Germline CDR1 reads SEHNR; CDR2 reads FQNEAQ (reference sequence). In DNA, the CDR3 is TGTGCCAGCAGCCTCGACAGGGGGCTTGATGAGCAGTTCTTC. The encoded protein is CASSLDRGLDEQFF.

This clone was seen a single time. The chain recombines TRBV12-3 or TRBV12-4 with TRBJ2-7; D possibly corresponds to TRBD1 (6 bases). The CDR3 runs 13 residues. Trimming left V 3 bases short and J 5 bases short, with 11 bases between. The CDR3: CASSFTGNDEQYF. The CDR3 region has the DNA TGTGCCAGCAGTTTTACAGGGAACGACGAGCAGTACTTC.

This sequence joins TRBV15 and TRBJ2-7, with 7 bases lining up with TRBD2. Losses at the gene ends were 4 bases for V and 6 bases for J; bases not matched to a gene: 9. The CDR3 spans 14 residues. Germline assignment: CDR1 LNHNV and CDR2 YYDKDF (reference sequence). The CDR3 loop is CATSIGLDRGEQYF. The CDR3 DNA is TGTGCCACCAGCATCGGACTAGATCGAGGCGAGCAGTACTTC.

This clone was counted only a few times. The chain joins TRBV18 to TRBJ2-5, with D perhaps TRBD2 (6 bases). The CDR3 is 15 amino acids. The V end was cut by 5 bases, the J end by 5 bases, with 18 bases between. From germline, CDR1 is KGHSH and CDR2 LQKENI. CDR3 bases: TGTGCCAGCTCATCATCGTCTAGCGCCAGGGAGACCCAGTACTTC. As protein: CASSSSSSARETQYF.

The DNA for the CDR3 is TGTGCCAGCAGCTTGGCTCCTGGAGTTAATGAAAAACTGTTTTTT. Translation gives CASSLAPGVNEKLFF. The chain recombines TRBV5-6 with TRBJ1-4; D unresolved. V was clipped by 0 bases and J by 4 bases, with 10 bases between them. The CDR3 loop spans 15 amino acids. Germline V gives CDR1 SGHDT, CDR2 YYEEEE.

J is TRBJ2-2 and V is TRBV10-1; no clear D gene. Trimming left V 4 bases short and J 7 bases short, with 4 bases between. The germline CDR1 and CDR2 sequences are WNHNN and SYGVQD (reference sequence). CDR3 size: 11 residues. CDR3 in DNA: TGCGCCAGCAGTGGAGGCGGGGAGCTGTTTTTT. It is translated as CASSGGGELFF.

V and J are TRBV6-2 or TRBV6-3 and TRBJ2-3; weak D call: TRBD2 (5 bases). Germline V lookup: CDR1 MNHEY, CDR2 SVGEGT. Between the trimmed V and J ends, which lost 2 bases and 3 bases, there was a span of 9 bases. The CDR3 spans 14 residues. The CDR3 loop is CASSYPGVTDTQYF. CDR3 DNA sequence: TGTGCCAGCAGTTACCCCGGGGTAACAGATACGCAGTATTTT.

The chain uses TRBV9 and TRBJ2-7; TRBD1 agrees at 7 bases. The germline gives CDR1 SGDLS, CDR2 YYNGEE. V shed 0 bases and J 5 bases; nucleotides not matched to a gene: 8. This CDR3 is 15 amino acids long. CDR3 in DNA: TGTGCCAGCAGCGTAGGCGACAGGGAGAGGAACGAGCAGTACTTC. Translation: CASSVGDRERNEQYF.